This TCR beta chain was sequenced for a study of blood T cell repertoires in COVID-19. Study context: Acute-phase and convalescent COVID-19 samples originated in the United States, Italy and Spain. T cells, B-cell-depleted T cells, or PBMCs supplied cDNA or gDNA.

V lost 4 bases, J lost 8 bases, and 10 bases stayed unmatched. The CDR3 sequence is 14 residues long. Germline CDR1 is SGDLS and CDR2 is YYNGEE. This clone has just one count. Per the study methods: Amplified reference gene primers provided the basis for estimating nucleated cell counts. This table comes from immunoSEQ multiplex PCR, and its TCRdb copy is limited to in-frame clones, with some not included. The V and J calls and clone size come from that table; D and trimming were worked out from the DNA. The repertoire holds some 200,000 clones, with 75% to 90% as singletons. The clonotype comes from a woman aged 40 to 50 with acute or convalescent COVID-19. V is TRBV9 and J is TRBJ2-7; 9 bases align to TRBD1. Material for sequencing was peripheral blood. CDR3 region: CASSPRIGTGKQYF. In DNA form, the CDR3 reads TGTGCCAGCAGCCCCAGAATAGGGACAGGGAAGCAGTACTTC.